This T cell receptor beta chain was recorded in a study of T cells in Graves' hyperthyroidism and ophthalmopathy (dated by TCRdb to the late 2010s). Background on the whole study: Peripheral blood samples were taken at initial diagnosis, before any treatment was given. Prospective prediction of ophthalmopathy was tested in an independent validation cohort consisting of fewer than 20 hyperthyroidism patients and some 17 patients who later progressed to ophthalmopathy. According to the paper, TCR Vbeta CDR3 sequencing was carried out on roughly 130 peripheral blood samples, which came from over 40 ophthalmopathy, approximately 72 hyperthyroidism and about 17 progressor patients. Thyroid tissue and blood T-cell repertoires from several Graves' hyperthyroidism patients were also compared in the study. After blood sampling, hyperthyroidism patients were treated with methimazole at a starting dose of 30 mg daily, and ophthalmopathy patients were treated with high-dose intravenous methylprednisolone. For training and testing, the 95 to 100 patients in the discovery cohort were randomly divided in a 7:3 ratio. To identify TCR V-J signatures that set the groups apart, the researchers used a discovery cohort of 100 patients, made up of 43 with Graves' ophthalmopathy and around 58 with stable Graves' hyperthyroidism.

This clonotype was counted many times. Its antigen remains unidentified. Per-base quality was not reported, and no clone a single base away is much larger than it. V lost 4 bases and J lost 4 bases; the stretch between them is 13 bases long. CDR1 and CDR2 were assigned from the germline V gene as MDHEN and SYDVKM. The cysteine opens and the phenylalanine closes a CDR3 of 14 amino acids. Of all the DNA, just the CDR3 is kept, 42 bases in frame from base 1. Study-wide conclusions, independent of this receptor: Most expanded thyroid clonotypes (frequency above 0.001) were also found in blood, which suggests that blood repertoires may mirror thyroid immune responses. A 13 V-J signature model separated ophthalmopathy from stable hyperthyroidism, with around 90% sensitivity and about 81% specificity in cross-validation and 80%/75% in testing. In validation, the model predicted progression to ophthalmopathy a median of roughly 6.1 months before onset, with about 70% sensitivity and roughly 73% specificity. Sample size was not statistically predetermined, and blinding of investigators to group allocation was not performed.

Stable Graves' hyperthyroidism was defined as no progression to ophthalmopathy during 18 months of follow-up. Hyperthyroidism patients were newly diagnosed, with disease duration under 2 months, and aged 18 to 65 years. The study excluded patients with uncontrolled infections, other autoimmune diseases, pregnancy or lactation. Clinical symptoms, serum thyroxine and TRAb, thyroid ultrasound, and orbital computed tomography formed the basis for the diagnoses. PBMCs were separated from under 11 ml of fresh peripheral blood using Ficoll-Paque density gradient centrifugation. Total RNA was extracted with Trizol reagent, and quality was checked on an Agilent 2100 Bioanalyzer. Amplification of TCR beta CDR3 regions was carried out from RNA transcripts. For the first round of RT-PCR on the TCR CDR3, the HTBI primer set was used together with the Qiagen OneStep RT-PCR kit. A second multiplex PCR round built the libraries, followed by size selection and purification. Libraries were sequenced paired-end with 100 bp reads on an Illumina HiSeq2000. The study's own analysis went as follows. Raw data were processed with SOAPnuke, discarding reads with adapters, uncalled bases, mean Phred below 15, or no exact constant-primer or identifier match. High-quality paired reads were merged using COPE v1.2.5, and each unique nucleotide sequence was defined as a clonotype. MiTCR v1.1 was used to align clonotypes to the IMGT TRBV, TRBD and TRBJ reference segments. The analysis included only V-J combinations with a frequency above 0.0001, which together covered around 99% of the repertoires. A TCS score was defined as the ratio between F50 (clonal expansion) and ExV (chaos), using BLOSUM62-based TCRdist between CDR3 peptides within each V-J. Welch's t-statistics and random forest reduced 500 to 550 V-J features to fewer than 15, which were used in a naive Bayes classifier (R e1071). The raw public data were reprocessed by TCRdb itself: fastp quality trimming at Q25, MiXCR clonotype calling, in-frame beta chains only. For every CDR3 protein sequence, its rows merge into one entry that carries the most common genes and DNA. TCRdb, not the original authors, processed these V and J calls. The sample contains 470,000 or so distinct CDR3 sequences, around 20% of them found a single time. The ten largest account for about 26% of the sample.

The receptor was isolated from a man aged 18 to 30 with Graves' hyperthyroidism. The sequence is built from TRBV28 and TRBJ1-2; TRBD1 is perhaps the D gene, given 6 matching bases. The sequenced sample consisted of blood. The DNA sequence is TGTGCCAGCAGTTCTCGACAGGCACCCTATGGCTACACCTTC. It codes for CASSSRQAPYGYTF.